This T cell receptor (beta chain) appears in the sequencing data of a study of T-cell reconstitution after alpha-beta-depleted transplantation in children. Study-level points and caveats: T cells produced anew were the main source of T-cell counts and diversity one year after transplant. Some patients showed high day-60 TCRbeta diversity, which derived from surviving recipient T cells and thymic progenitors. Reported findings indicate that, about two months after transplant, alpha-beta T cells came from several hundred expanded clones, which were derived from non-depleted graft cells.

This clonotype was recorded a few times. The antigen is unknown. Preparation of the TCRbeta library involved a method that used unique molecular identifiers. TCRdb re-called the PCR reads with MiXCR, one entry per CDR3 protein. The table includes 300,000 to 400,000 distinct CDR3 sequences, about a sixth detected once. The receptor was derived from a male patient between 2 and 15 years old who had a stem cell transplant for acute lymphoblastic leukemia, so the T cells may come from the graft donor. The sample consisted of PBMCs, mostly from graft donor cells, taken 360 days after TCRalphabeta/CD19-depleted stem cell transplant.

CDR3 DNA sequence: TGTGCCAGCAGTTTACCCCGGGGGACCCAGTACTTC. Translation gives CASSLPRGTQYF. The chain is built from TRBV28 and TRBJ2-5; tentative D call: TRBD2 (5 bases). CDR3 length: 12 amino acids. CDR1 MDHEN and CDR2 SYDVKM come from the germline V gene. Trimming shortened V by 2 bases and J by 7 bases, and 8 bases separated the two germline ends. Using reference TRBV28 and TRBJ2-5 for the parts outside the CDR3, the full variable domain is DVKVTQSSRYLVKRTGEKVFLECVQDMDHENMFWYRQDPGLGLRLIYFSYDVKMKEKGDIPEGYSVSREKKERFSLILESASTNQTSMYLCASSLPRGTQYFGPGTRLLVL.